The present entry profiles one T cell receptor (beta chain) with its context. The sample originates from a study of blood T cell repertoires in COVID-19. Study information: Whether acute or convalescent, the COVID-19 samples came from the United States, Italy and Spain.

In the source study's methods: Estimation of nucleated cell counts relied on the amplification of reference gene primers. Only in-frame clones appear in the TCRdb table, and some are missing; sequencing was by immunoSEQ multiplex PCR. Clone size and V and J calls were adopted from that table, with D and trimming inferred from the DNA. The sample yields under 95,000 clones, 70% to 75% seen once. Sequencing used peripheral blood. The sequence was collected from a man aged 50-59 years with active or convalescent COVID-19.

For the CDR3, the DNA is TGTGCCACCAGCAGACCTGACAGTCCCTATGGCTACACCTTC. Amino acid sequence: CATSRPDSPYGYTF. The chain employs TRBV15 and TRBJ1-2; the D gene is possibly TRBD1 (5 bases). V lost 2 bases to trimming and J lost 4 bases, with 11 bases between them. Germline V gives CDR1 LNHNV, CDR2 YYDKDF (reference sequence). This CDR3 has 14 residues.